These 12 T cell receptor beta chains originate from one sample sequenced in a study of blood T cell repertoires in COVID-19. Profiling relied on immunoSEQ multiplex PCR, and the TCRdb table lists in-frame clones only, not all of them. This sample carries about 150,000 clones, around 83% of them seen once, and the ten largest clones take roughly a fifth. The sample was peripheral blood. The receptors derive from a woman in her 70s who had recovered from COVID-19.

V usage is TRBV28 and J usage is TRBJ2-3; the D is unclear. Trimming removed 7 bases at V and 5 bases at J, with 10 bases between. The length of the CDR3 is 12 residues. Germline values: CDR1 MDHEN, CDR2 SYDVKM. Here the CDR3 reads CASNPSRDTQYF. CDR3 sequence (DNA): TGTGCCAGCAACCCTTCCAGAGATACGCAGTATTTT.

The gene calls are TRBV10-3 and TRBJ2-3, with D possibly being TRBD2 (5 bases). CDR1 ENHRY and CDR2 SYGVKD come from the germline V gene. CDR3 length: 15 amino acids. The ends were cut back, 3 bases at V and 2 bases at J, with 12 bases in the middle. CDR3 protein: CAISDPRGNTDTQYF. The DNA for the CDR3 is TGTGCCATCAGTGACCCCCGGGGTAACACAGATACGCAGTATTTT.

CDR3 coding DNA: TGCGCCAGCAGTCCGACAGCCCCTAATTCACCCCTCCACTTT. Protein: CASSPTAPNSPLHF. The rearrangement uses TRBV23-1 and TRBJ1-6; tentative D call: TRBD1 (5 bases). TRBV23-1 is sorted into the ORF group, with uncertain function. The length of the CDR3 is 14 residues. V was shortened by 4 bases and J by 6 bases, with 10 bases between the two germline ends.

The V gene is TRBV5-1, the J gene TRBJ1-4, with 8 bases that match TRBD1. The V gene's germline CDR1 is SGHRS and CDR2 YFSETQ. The CDR3 extends over 15 amino acids. V lost 6 bases and J lost 3; bases outside the gene matches: 7. CDR3 DNA sequence: TGCGCCAGCACCTCAGGGGGCCCTGCTAATGAAAAACTGTTTTTT. This gives the protein CASTSGGPANEKLFF.

The chain recombines TRBV5-4 with TRBJ1-2, with TRBD1 identical over 8 bases. Germline CDR1 and CDR2: SGHNT and YYREEE (reference sequence). The CDR3 covers 14 residues. V lost 5 bases to trimming and J lost 2 bases; unmatched junction nucleotides: 5. The CDR3 region is CASRPGTGNYGYTF. The CDR3 nucleotides are TGTGCCAGCAGGCCCGGGACAGGAAACTATGGCTACACCTTC.

This clone was picked up one time. V is TRBV7-9 and J is TRBJ2-5; TRBD2 matches 13 bases. The CDR3 has 15 residues. With V trimmed by 5 bases and J by 4 bases, 4 bases remained unmatched. Germline V gene sequence: CDR1 SEHNR, CDR2 FQNEAQ (reference sequence). The CDR3 coding sequence is TGTGCCAGCAGCACACGGACTAGCGGGAGAGAGACCCAGTACTTC. The encoded protein is CASSTRTSGRETQYF.

The rearrangement links TRBV15 to TRBJ1-1, with a weak D call TRBD1 (5 bases). Trimming shortened V by 2 bases and J by 8 bases, and 15 bases separated the two germline ends. From germline, CDR1 is LNHNV and CDR2 YYDKDF (reference sequence). The CDR3 covers 14 residues. The CDR3 region is CATSRSGRGPEAFF. The CDR3 DNA sequence: TGTGCCACCAGCAGATCAGGGCGGGGCCCCGAAGCTTTCTTT.

V is TRBV7-3 and J is TRBJ2-2, with 10 bases fitting TRBD2. Looked up from germline, CDR1 is SGHTA and CDR2 is FQGTGA. V lost 5 bases to trimming and J lost 6 bases; unmatched junction nucleotides: 9. The length of the CDR3 is 16 residues. The CDR3 nucleotides are TGTGCCAGCAGCCCCGGAGCGGGAGGGCGGCCCGGGGAGCTGTTTTTT. Its protein product is CASSPGAGGRPGELFF.

The chain combines TRBV5-1 with TRBJ1-5; D remains ambiguous. V lost 4 bases to trimming and J lost 0 bases, with 11 bases between them. This CDR3 region has 15 residues. CDR1 SGHRS and CDR2 YFSETQ come from the germline V gene. The CDR3 is CASSPGDNSNQPQHF. The CDR3 region has the DNA TGCGCCAGCAGCCCCGGGGATAATAGCAATCAGCCCCAGCATTTT.

This clone has only a few counts. The chain is built from TRBV5-4 and TRBJ2-2, with 14 nucleotides matching TRBD2. This CDR3 has 18 amino acids. CDR1 is SGHNT, CDR2 YYREEE, per germline (reference sequence). The V gene end was trimmed by 5 bases and the J gene end by 2 bases; junction bases not matched to a gene: 8. CDR3 protein: CASRDGTSGGLNTGELFF. CDR3 DNA sequence: TGTGCCAGCAGGGACGGGACTAGCGGGGGCCTTAACACCGGGGAGCTGTTTTTT.

A single count supports this clone. The chain links TRBV7-2 to TRBJ2-5, with D possibly matching TRBD1 (6 bases). Per germline, CDR1 SGHTA and CDR2 FQGNSA. The CDR3 contains 16 residues. Trimming left V 5 bases short and J 2 bases short, with 18 bases between. The CDR3 DNA sequence: TGTGCCAGCAGCACCAGTACGACAGGAGGACAAGAGACCCAGTACTTC. Protein product: CASSTSTTGGQETQYF.

This clone was seen only a few times. This chain connects TRBV19 to TRBJ2-7; 7 nucleotides agree with TRBD2. The germline V gene has CDR1 LNHDA and CDR2 SQIVND (reference sequence). J was trimmed by 0 bases and V by 10 bases; bases with no gene match: 18. This CDR3 spans 17 amino acids. The CDR3 spells CATHHPPGTTASYEQYF. CDR3 coding DNA: TGTGCCACCCATCACCCCCCCGGGACTACCGCCTCCTACGAGCAGTACTTC.